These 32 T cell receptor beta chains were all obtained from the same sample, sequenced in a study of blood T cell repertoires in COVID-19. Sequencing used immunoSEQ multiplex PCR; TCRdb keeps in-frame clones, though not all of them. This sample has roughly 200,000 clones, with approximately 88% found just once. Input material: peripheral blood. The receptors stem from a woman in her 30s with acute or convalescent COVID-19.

CDR3 sequence (DNA): TGTGCCACCGGGGGGTCCTCTATTGGCTACACCTTC. It yields the protein CATGGSSIGYTF. The chain carries TRBV24-1 and TRBJ1-2, with D tentatively TRBD1 (5 bases). V lost 9 bases and J lost 7, with 14 bases in between. In germline, CDR1 is KGHDR, CDR2 SFDVKD. This CDR3 has 12 amino acids.

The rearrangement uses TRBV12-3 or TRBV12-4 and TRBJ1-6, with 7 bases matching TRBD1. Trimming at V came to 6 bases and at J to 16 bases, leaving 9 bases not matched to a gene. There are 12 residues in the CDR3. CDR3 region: CASRAQGQTLHF. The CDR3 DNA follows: TGTGCCAGCAGGGCCCAGGGACAGACACTCCACTTT.

CDR3 in DNA: TGTGCCAGCAGGGACTCTGAAGCTTTCTTT. Amino acid sequence: CASRDSEAFF. The chain couples TRBV28 to TRBJ1-1; no clear D. The length of the CDR3 is 10 residues. Trimming shortened V by 6 bases and J by 6 bases, and 5 bases separated the two germline ends. In germline, CDR1 is MDHEN, CDR2 SYDVKM.

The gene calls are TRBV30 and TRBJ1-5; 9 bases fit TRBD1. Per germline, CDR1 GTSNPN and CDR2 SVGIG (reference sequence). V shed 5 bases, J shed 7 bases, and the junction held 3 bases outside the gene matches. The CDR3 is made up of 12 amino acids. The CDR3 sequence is CAWGQGNQPQHF. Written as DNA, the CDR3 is TGTGCCTGGGGACAGGGGAACCAGCCCCAGCATTTT. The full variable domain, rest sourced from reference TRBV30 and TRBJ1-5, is SQTIHQWPATLVQPVGSPLSLECTVEGTSNPNLYWYRQAAGRGLQLLFYSVGIGQISSEVPQNLSASRPQDRQFILSSKKLLLSDSGFYLCAWGQGNQPQHFGDGTRLSIL.

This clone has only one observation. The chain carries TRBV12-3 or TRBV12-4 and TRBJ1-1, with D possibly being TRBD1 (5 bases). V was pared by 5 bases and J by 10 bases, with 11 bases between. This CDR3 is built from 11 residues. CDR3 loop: CASSTGGGAFF. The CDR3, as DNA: TGTGCCAGCAGTACGGGGGGGGGAGCTTTCTTT.

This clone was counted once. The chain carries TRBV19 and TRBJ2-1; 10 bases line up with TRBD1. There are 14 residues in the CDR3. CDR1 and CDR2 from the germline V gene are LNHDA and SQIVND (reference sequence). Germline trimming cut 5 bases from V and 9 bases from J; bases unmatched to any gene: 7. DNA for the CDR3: TGTGCCAGTAGTCCGGGGACAGGGGCTTTTGAGCAGTTCTTC. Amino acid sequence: CASSPGTGAFEQFF.

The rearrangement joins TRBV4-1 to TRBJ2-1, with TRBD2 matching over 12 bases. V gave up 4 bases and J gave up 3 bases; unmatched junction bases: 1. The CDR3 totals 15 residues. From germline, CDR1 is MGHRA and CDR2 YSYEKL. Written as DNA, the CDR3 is TGCGCCAGCAGCCCGGGACTAGCGGGCTACAATGAGCAGTTCTTC. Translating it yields CASSPGLAGYNEQFF.

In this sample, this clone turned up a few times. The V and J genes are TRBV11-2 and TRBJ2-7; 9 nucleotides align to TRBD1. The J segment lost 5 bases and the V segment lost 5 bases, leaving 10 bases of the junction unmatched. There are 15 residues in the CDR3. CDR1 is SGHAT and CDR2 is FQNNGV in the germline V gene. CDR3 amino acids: CASSPNGRTGDEQYF. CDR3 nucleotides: TGTGCCAGCAGCCCGAATGGCAGGACAGGGGACGAGCAGTACTTC.

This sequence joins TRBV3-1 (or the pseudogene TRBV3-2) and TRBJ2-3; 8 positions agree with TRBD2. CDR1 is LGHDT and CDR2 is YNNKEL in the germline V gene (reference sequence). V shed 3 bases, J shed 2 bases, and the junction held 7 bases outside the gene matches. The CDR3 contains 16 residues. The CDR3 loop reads CASSQYSSGYTDTQYF. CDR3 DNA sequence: TGTGCCAGCAGCCAGTATTCTAGCGGGTACACAGATACGCAGTATTTT.

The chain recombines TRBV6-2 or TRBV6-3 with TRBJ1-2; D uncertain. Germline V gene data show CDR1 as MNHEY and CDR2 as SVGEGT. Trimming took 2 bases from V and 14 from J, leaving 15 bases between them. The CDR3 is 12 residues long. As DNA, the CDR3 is TGTGCCAGCAGTTACGGAGCAGTACCGAGGACCTTC. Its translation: CASSYGAVPRTF.

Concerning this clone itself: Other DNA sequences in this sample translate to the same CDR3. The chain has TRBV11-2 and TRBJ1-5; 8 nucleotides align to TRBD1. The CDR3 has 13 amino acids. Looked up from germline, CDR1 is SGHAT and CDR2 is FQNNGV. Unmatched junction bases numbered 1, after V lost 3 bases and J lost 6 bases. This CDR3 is CASSFTGGQPQHF. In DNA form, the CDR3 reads TGTGCCAGCAGCTTCACAGGGGGTCAGCCCCAGCATTTT.

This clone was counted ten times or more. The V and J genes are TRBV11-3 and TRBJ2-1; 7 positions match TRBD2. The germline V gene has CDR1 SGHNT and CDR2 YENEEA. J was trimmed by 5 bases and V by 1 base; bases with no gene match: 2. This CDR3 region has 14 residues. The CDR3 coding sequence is TGTGCCAGCAGCTTAGCTAGCGGTAACAATGAGCAGTTCTTC. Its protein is CASSLASGNNEQFF.

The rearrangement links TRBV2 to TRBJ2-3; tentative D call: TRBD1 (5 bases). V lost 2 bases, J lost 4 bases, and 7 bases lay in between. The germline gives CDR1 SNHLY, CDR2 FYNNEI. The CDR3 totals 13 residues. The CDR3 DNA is TGTGCCAGCAGTGAACAGGGCCCAGATACGCAGTATTTT. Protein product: CASSEQGPDTQYF. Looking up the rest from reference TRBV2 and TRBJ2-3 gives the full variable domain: EPEVTQTPSHQVTQMGQEVILRCVPISNHLYFYWYRQILGQKVEFLVSFYNNEISEKSEIFDDQFSVERPDGSNFTLKIRSTKLEDSAMYFCASSEQGPDTQYFGPGTRLTVL.

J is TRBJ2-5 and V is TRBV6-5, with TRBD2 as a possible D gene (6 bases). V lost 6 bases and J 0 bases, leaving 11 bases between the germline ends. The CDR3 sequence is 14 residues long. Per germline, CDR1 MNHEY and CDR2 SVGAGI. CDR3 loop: CASSRGTYQETQYF. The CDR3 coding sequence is TGTGCCAGCAGCCGCGGGACTTACCAAGAGACCCAGTACTTC.

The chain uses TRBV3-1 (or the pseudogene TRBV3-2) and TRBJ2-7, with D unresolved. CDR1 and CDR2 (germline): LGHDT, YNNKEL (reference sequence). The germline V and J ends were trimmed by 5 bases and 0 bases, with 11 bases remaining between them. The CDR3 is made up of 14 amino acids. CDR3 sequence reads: CASSYAAHSYEQYF. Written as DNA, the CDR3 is TGTGCCAGCAGCTACGCGGCCCACTCCTACGAGCAGTACTTC.

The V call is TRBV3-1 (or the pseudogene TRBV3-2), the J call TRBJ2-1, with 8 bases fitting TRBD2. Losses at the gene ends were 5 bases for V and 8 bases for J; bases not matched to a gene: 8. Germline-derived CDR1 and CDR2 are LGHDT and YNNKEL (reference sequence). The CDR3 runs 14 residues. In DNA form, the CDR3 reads TGTGCCAGCAGCTTGCGGGAGGCCGAGGATGAGCAGTTCTTC. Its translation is CASSLREAEDEQFF.

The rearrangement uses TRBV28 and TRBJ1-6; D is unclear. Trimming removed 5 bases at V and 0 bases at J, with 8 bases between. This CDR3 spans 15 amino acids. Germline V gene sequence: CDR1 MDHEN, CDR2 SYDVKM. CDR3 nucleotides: TGTGCCAGCAGTGCCGGGAGCTCCTATAATTCACCCCTCCACTTT. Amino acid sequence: CASSAGSSYNSPLHF.

The CDR3 DNA is TGTGCCAGCAGCTTGATCCTAGCGGGAGGGCCCGGGGAGCTGTTTTTT. It is translated as CASSLILAGGPGELFF. The chain uses TRBV5-4 and TRBJ2-2; 12 bases agree with TRBD2. With 1 base clipped from V and 6 bases from J, the junction kept 4 bases outside the gene matches. Germline assignment: CDR1 SGHNT and CDR2 YYREEE (reference sequence). This CDR3 spans 16 amino acids.

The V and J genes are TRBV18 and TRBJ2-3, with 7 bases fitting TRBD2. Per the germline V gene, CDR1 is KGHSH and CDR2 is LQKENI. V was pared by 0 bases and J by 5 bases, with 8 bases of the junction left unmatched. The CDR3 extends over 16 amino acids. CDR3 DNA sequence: TGTGCCAGCTCACCACCCAGCGGGAATTTTGGAGATACGCAGTATTTT. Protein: CASSPPSGNFGDTQYF.

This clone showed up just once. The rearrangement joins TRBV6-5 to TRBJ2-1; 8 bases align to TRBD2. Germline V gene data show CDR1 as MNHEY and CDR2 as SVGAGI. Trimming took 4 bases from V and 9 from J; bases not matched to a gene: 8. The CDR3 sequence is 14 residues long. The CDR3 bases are TGTGCCAGCAGTTGGACTAGCTGGACCACTGAGCAGTTCTTC. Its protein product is CASSWTSWTTEQFF.

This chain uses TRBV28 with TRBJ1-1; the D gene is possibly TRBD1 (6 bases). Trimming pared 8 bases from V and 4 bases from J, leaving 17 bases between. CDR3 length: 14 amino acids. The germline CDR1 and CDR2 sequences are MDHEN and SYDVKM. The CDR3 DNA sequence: TGTGCCAGCTGTATACGACAGGTCACCACTGAAGCTTTCTTT. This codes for CASCIRQVTTEAFF.

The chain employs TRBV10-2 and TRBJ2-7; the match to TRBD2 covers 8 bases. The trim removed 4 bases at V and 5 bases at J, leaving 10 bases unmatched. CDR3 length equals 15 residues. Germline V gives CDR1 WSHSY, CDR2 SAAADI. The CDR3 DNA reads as TGCGCCAGCAGTGCCTCTGGACTAGCAAAGGACGAGCAGTACTTC. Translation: CASSASGLAKDEQYF.

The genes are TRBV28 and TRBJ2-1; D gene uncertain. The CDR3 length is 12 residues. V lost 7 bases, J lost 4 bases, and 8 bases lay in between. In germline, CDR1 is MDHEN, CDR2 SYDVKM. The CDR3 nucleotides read TGTGCCAGCATCTCCCAGTACAATGAGCAGTTCTTC. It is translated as CASISQYNEQFF.

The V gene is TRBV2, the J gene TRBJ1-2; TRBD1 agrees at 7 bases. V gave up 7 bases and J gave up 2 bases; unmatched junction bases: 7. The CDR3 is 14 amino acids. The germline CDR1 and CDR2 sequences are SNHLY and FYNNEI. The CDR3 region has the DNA TGTGCCAGCAATTTTGGGACAGTGAACTATGGCTACACCTTC. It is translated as CASNFGTVNYGYTF.

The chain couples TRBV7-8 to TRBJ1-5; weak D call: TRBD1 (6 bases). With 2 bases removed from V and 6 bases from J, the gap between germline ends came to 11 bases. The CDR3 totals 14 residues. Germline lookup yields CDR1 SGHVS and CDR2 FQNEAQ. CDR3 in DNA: TGTGCCAGCAGCTTACTCGGGGGGCCTCAGCCCCAGCATTTT. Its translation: CASSLLGGPQPQHF.

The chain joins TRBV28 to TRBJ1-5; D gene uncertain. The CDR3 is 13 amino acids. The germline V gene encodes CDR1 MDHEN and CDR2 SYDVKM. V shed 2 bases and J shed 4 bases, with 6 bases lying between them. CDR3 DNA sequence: TGTGCCAGCAGTTTAACGGAGAATCAGCCCCAGCATTTT. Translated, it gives CASSLTENQPQHF. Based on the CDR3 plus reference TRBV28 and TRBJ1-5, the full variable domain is DVKVTQSSRYLVKRTGEKVFLECVQDMDHENMFWYRQDPGLGLRLIYFSYDVKMKEKGDIPEGYSVSREKKERFSLILESASTNQTSMYLCASSLTENQPQHFGDGTRLSIL.

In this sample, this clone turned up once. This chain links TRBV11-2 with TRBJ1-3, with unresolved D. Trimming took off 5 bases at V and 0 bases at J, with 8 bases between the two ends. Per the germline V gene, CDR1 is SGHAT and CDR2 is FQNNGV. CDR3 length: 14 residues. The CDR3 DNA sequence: TGTGCCAGCAGCCGGCAGGCCTCTGGAAACACCATATATTTT. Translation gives CASSRQASGNTIYF.

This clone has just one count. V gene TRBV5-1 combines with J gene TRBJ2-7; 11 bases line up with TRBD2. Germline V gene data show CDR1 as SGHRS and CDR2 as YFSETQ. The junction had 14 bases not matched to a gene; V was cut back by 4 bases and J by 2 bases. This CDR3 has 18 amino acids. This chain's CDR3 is CASSPGVLAGGSPYEQYF. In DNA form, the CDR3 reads TGCGCCAGCAGCCCTGGAGTCCTAGCGGGAGGTAGCCCCTACGAGCAGTACTTC.

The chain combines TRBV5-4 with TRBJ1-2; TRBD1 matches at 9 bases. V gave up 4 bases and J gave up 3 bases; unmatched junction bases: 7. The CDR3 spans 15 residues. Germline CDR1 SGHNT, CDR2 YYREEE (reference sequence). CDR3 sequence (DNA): TGTGCCAGCAGCCCAGGGACAGGGAGGGACTATGGCTACACCTTC. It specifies CASSPGTGRDYGYTF. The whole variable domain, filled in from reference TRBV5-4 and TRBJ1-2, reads ETGVTQSPTHLIKTRGQQVTLRCSSQSGHNTVSWYQQALGQGPQFIFQYYREEENGRGNFPPRFSGLQFPNYSSELNVNALELDDSALYLCASSPGTGRDYGYTFGSGTRLTVV.

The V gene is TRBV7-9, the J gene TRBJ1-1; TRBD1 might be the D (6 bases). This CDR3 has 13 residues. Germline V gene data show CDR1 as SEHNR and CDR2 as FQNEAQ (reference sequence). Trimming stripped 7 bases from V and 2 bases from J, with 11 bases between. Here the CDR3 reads CASIRTDNTEAFF. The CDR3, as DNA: TGTGCCAGCATCCGGACAGACAACACTGAAGCTTTCTTT.

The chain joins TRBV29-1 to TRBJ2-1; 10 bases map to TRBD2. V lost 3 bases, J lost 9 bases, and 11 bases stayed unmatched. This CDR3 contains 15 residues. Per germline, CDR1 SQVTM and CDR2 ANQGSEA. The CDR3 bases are TGCAGCGTTGAGGGGAGCGGGAGGGCTTGGGGTGAGCAGTTCTTC. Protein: CSVEGSGRAWGEQFF.

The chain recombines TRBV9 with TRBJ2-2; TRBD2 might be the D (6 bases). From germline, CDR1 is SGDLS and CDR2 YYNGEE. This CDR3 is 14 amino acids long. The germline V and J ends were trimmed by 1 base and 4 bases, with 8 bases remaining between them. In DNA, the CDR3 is TGTGCCAGCAGCGTACTAGCGCGCACCGGGGAGCTGTTTTTT. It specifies CASSVLARTGELFF.